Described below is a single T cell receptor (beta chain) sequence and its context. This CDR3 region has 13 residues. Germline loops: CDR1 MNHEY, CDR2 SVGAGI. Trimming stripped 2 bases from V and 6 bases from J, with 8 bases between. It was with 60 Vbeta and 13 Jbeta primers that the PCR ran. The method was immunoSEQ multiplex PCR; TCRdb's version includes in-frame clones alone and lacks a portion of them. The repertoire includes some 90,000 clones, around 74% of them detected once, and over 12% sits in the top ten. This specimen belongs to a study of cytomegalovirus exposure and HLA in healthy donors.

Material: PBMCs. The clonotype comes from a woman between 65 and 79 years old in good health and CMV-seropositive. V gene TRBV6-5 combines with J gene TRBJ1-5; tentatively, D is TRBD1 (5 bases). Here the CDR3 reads CASSYQGGQPQHF. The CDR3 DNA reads TGTGCCAGCAGTTACCAGGGTGGTCAGCCCCAGCATTTT.